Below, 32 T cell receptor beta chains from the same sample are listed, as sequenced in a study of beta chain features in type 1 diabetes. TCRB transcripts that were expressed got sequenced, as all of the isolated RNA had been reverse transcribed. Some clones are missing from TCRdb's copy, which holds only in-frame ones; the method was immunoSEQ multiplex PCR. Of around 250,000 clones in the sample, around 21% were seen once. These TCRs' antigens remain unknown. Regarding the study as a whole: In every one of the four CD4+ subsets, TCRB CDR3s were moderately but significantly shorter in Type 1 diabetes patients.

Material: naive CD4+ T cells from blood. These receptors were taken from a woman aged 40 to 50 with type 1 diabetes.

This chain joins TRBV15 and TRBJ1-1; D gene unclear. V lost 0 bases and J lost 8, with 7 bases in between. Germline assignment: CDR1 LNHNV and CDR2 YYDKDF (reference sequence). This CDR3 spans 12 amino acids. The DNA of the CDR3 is TGTGCCACCAGCAGAGATCGTGTAGAAGCTTTCTTT. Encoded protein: CATSRDRVEAFF.

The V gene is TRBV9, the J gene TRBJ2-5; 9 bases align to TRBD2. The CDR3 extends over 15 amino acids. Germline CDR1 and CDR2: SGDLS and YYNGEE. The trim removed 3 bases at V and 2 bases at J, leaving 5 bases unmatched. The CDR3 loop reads CASSGHSGGQETQYF. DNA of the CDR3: TGTGCCAGCAGCGGCCATAGCGGGGGACAAGAGACCCAGTACTTC. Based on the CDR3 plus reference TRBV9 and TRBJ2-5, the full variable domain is DSGVTQTPKHLITATGQRVTLRCSPRSGDLSVYWYQQSLDQGLQFLIQYYNGEERAKGNILERFSAQQFPDLHSELNLSSLELGDSALYFCASSGHSGGQETQYFGPGTRLLVL.

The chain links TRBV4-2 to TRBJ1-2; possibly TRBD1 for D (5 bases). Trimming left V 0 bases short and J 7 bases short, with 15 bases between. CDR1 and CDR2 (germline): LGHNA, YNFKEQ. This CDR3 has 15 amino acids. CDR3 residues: CASSQEGQGGAGYTF. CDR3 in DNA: TGTGCCAGCAGCCAAGAAGGGCAGGGTGGTGCTGGCTACACCTTC.

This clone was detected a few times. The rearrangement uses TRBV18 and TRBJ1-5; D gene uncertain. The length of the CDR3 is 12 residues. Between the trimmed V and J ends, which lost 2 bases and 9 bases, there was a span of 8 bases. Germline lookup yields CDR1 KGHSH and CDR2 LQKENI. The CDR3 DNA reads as TGTGCCAGCTCACCAGCGCCAGGGCCCCAGCATTTT. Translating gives CASSPAPGPQHF.

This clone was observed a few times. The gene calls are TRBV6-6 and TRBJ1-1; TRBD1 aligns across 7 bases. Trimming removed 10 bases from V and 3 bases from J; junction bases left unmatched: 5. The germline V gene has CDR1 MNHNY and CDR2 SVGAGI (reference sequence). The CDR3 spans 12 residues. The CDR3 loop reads CATSRGDTEAFF. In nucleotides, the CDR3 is TGTGCCACCTCCAGGGGGGACACTGAAGCTTTCTTT.

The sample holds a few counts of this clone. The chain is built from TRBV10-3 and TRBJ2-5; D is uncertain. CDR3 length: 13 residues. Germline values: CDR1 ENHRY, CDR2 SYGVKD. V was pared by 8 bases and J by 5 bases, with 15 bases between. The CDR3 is CAIAERLEETQYF. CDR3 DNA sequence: TGTGCCATCGCTGAGAGGTTGGAGGAGACCCAGTACTTC.

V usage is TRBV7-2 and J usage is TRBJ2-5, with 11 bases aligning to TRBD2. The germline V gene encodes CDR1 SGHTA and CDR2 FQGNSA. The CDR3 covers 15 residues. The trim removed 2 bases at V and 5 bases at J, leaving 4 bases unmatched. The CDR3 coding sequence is TGTGCCAGCAGCTTACTGGGACTAGCGGTGGAGACCCAGTACTTC. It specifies CASSLLGLAVETQYF.

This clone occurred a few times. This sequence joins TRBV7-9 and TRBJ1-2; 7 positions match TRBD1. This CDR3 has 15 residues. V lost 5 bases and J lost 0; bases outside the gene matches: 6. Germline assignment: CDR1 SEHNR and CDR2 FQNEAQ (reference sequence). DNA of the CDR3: TGTGCCAGCAGCCCTCCCGGGACAGCTAACTATGGCTACACCTTC. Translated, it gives CASSPPGTANYGYTF.

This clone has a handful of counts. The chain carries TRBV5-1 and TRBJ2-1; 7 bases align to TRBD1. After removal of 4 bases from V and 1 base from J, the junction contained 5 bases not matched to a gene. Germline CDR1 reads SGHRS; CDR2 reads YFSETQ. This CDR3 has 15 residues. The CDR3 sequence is CASSTYRGSYNEQFF. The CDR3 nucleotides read TGCGCCAGCAGCACGTACAGGGGTTCCTACAATGAGCAGTTCTTC.

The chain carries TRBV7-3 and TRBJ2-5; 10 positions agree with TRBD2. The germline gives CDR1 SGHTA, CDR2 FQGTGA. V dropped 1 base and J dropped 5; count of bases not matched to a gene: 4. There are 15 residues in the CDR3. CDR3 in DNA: TGTGCCAGCAGCTTAAGTCTAGCGGGGGTGGAGACCCAGTACTTC. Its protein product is CASSLSLAGVETQYF.

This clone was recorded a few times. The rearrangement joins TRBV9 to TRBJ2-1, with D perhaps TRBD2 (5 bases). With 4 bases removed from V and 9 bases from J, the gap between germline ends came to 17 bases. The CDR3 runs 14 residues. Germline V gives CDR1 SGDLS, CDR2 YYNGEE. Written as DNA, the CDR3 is TGTGCCAGCAGCCCCCCCGGGATCGCCATTGAGCAGTTCTTC. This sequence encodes CASSPPGIAIEQFF.

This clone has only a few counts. CDR3 protein: CASRQTSSYEQYF. In nucleotides, the CDR3 is TGTGCCAGCAGACAGACTAGCTCCTACGAGCAGTACTTC. The genes are TRBV28 and TRBJ2-7; perhaps TRBD2 as D (6 bases). This CDR3 comprises 13 residues. Germline V lookup: CDR1 MDHEN, CDR2 SYDVKM. V lost 6 bases to trimming and J lost 0 bases, with 9 bases between them.

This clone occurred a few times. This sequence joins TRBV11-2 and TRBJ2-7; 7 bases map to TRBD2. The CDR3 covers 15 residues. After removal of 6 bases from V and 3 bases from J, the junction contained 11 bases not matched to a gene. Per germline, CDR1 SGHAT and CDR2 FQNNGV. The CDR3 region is CASRSPGLPSYEQYF. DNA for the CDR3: TGTGCCAGCAGGTCACCGGGACTACCGAGCTACGAGCAGTACTTC.

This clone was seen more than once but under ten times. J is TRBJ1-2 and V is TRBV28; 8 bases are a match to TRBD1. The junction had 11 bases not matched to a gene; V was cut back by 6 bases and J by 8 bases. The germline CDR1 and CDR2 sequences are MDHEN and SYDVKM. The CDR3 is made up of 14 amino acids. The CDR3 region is CASRNVDRAGGYTF. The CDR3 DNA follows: TGTGCCAGCAGGAATGTGGACAGGGCCGGCGGCTACACCTTC.

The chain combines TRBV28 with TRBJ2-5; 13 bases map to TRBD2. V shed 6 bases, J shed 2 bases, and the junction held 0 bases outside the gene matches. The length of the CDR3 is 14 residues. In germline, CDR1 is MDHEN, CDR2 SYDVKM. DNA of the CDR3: TGTGCCAGCAGGACTAGCGGGGGGCAAGAGACCCAGTACTTC. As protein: CASRTSGGQETQYF. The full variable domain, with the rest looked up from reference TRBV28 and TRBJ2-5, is DVKVTQSSRYLVKRTGEKVFLECVQDMDHENMFWYRQDPGLGLRLIYFSYDVKMKEKGDIPEGYSVSREKKERFSLILESASTNQTSMYLCASRTSGGQETQYFGPGTRLLVL.

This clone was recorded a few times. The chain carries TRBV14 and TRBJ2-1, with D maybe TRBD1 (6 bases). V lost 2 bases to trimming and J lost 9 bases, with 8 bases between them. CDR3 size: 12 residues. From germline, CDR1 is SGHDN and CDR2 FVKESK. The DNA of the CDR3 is TGTGCCAGCAGCCAAAAAGGGGGTGAGCAGTTCTTC. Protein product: CASSQKGGEQFF.

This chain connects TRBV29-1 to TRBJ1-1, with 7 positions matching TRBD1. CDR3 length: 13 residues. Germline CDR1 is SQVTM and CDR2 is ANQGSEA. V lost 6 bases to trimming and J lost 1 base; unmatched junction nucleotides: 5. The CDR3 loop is CSVQGQRNTEAFF. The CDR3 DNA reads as TGCAGCGTCCAGGGACAGAGGAACACTGAAGCTTTCTTT.

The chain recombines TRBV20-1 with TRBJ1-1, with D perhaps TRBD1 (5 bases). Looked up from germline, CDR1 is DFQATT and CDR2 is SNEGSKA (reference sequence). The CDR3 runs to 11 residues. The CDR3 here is CRVGGATEAFF. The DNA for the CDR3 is TGCAGGGTCGGAGGGGCCACTGAAGCTTTCTTT.

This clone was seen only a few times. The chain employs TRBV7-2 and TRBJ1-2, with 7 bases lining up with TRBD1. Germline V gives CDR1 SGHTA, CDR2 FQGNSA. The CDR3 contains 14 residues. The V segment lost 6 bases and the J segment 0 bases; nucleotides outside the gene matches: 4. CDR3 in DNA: TGTGCCAGCAGGTCTACAGGGGCTAACTATGGCTACACCTTC. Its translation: CASRSTGANYGYTF.

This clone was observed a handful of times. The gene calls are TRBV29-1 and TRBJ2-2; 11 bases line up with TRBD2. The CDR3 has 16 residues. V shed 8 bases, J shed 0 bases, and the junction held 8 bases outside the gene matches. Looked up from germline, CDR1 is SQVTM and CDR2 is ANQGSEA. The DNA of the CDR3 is TGCAGCCCTTGCCTAGCGGGGGGTCCGAACACCGGGGAGCTGTTTTTT. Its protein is CSPCLAGGPNTGELFF.

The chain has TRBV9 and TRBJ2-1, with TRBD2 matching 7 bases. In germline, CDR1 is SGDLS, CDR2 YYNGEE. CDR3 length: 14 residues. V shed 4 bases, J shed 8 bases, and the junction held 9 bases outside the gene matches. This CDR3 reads CASSLPGGVDEQFF. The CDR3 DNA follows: TGTGCCAGCAGCCTCCCGGGGGGAGTAGATGAGCAGTTCTTC.

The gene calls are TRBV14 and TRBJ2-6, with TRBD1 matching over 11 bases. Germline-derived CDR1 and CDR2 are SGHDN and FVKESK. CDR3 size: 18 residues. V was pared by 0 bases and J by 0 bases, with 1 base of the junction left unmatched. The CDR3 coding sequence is TGTGCCAGCAGCCAAGATGGGACAGGGGGCTCTGGGGCCAACGTCCTGACTTTC. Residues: CASSQDGTGGSGANVLTF.

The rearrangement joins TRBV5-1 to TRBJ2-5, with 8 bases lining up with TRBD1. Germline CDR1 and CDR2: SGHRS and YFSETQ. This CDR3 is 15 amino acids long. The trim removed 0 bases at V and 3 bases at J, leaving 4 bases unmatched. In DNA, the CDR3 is TGCGCCAGCAGCTTGGTTCCAGGGGGCGAAGAGACCCAGTACTTC. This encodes CASSLVPGGEETQYF.

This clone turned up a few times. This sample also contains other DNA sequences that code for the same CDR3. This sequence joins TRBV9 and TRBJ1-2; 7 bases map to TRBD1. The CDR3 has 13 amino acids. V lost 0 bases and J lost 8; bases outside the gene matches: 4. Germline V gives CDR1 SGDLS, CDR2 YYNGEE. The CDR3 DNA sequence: TGTGCCAGCAGCGTAGAGGGGGCCGGAGGCTACACCTTC. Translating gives CASSVEGAGGYTF.

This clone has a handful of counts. Written as DNA, the CDR3 is TGCAGTGCTAGACTGCGGGAGACCCAGTACTTC. It encodes CSARLRETQYF. V usage is TRBV20-1 and J usage is TRBJ2-5, with D unresolved. This CDR3 comprises 11 residues. Trimming left V 2 bases short and J 5 bases short, with 6 bases between. CDR1 and CDR2 (germline): DFQATT, SNEGSKA (reference sequence).

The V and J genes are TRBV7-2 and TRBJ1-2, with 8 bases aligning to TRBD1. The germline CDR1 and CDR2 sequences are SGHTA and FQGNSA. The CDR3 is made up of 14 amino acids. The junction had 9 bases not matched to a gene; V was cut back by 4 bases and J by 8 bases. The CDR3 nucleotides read TGTGCCAGCAGCTCTCGCAGGGGGCTAGAGGGCTACACCTTC. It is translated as CASSSRRGLEGYTF. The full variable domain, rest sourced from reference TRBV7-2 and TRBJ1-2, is GAGVSQSPSNKVTEKGKDVELRCDPISGHTALYWYRQSLGQGLEFLIYFQGNSAPDKSGLPSDRFSAERTGGSVSTLTIQRTQQEDSAVYLCASSSRRGLEGYTFGSGTRLTVV.

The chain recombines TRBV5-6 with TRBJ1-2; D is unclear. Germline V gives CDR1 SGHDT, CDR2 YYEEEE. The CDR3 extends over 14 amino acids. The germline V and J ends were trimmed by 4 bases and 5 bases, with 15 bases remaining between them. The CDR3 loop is CASSPNAGKYGYTF. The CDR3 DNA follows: TGTGCCAGCAGCCCGAACGCGGGGAAATATGGCTACACCTTC.

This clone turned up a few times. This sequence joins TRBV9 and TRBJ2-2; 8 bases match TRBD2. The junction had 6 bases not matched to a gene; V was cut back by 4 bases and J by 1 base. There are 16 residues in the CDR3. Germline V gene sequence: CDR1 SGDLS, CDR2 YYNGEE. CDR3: CASSREGGKNTGELFF. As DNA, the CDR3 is TGTGCCAGCAGCCGGGAGGGCGGGAAGAACACCGGGGAGCTGTTTTTT.

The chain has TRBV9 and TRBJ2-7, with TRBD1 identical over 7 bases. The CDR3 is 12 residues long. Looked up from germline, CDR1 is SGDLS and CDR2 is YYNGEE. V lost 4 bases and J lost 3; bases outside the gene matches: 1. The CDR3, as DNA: TGTGCCAGCAGCAGACAGGGCTACGAGCAGTACTTC. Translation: CASSRQGYEQYF.

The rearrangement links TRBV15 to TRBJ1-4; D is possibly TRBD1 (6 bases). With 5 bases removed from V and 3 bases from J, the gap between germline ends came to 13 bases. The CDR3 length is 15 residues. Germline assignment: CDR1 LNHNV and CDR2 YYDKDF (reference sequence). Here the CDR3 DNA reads TGTGCCACCAGCGACGAAAGGGGGTCTAATGAAAAACTGTTTTTT. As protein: CATSDERGSNEKLFF.

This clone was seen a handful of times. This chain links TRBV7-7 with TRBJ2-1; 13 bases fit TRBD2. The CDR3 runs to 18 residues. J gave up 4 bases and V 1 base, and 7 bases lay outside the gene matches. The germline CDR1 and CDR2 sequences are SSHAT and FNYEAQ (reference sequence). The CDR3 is CASSLETGLAGQYNEQFF. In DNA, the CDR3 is TGTGCCAGCAGCTTAGAAACGGGACTAGCGGGACAATACAATGAGCAGTTCTTC.

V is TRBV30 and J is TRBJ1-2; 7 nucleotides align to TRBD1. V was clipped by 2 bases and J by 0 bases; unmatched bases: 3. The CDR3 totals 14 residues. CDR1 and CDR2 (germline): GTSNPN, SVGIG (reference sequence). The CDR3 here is CAWSPQGANYGYTF. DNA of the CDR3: TGTGCCTGGAGTCCCCAGGGGGCTAACTATGGCTACACCTTC.